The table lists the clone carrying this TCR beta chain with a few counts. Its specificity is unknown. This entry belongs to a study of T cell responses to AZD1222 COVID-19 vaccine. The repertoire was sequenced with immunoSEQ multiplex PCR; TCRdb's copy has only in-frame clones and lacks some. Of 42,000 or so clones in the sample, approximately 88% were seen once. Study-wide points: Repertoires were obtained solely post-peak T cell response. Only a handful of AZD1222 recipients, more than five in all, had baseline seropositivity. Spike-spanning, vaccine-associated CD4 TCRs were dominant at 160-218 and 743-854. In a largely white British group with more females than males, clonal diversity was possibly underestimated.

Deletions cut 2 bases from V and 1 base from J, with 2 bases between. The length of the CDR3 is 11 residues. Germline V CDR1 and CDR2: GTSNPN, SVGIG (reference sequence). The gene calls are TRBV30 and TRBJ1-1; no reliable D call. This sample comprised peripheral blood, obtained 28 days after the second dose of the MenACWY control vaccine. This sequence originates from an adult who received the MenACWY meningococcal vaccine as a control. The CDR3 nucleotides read TGTGCCTGGAGTCGGAACACTGAAGCTTTCTTT. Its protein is CAWSRNTEAFF.